Following are 32 T cell receptor beta chains from one sample sequenced in a study of blood T cell repertoires in COVID-19. Here immunoSEQ multiplex PCR was the method, and the copy in TCRdb shows in-frame clones only, minus some. Altogether 100,000 to 150,000 clones are present, approximately 91% being singletons, with the ten largest covering approximately 1.1%. Sequencing was performed on peripheral blood. The receptors were gathered from a woman older than 75 with acute or convalescent COVID-19.

The V gene is TRBV11-2, the J gene TRBJ1-1, with D perhaps matching TRBD1 (5 bases). The germline gives CDR1 SGHAT, CDR2 FQNNGV. This CDR3 contains 12 residues. V was shortened by 5 bases and J by 1 base, with 5 bases between the two germline ends. CDR3 nucleotide sequence: TGTGCCAGCAGCGGACAGAACACTGAAGCTTTCTTT. Residues: CASSGQNTEAFF.

On this clone: Germline is not matched at one junction end, which may reflect a read error. The V gene is TRBV5-1, the J gene TRBJ2-7; the D call may be TRBD1 or TRBD2 (5 bases each). Germline CDR1 SGHRS, CDR2 YFSETQ. The CDR3 covers 15 residues. CDR3 DNA: TGCGCCAGCAGGTTGGGGGAGACACTATCCTACGAGCAGTACTTC. It translates to CASRLGETLSYEQYF.

This chain links TRBV7-2 with TRBJ1-2; a possible D gene is TRBD1 (6 bases). Trimming cost V 4 bases and J 4 bases, with 16 bases left between them. Looked up from germline, CDR1 is SGHTA and CDR2 is FQGNSA. CDR3 length: 15 residues. CDR3 in amino acids: CASSSQGTGFYGYTF. CDR3 DNA sequence: TGTGCCAGCAGCTCCCAGGGGACGGGATTCTATGGCTACACCTTC.

The chain joins TRBV7-8 to TRBJ1-3; no clear D. Trimming shortened V by 5 bases and J by 0 bases, and 11 bases separated the two germline ends. Germline V lookup: CDR1 SGHVS, CDR2 FQNEAQ. The CDR3 spans 15 residues. CDR3 in amino acids: CASSGPGISGNTIYF. CDR3 sequence (DNA): TGTGCCAGCAGCGGGCCGGGAATCTCTGGAAACACCATATATTTT.

The chain carries TRBV25-1 and TRBJ2-2; 10 bases match TRBD1. In germline, CDR1 is MGHDK, CDR2 SYGVNS. This CDR3 is built from 17 residues. J lost 4 bases, V lost 8 bases, and 13 bases had no gene match. CDR3 coding DNA: TGTGCCAGCCCCGAACCCGGGACAGGGGCCCTCACCGGGGAGCTGTTTTTT. As protein: CASPEPGTGALTGELFF.

Details on this clone: Other DNA sequences in this sample translate to the same CDR3. CDR3 in DNA: TGTGCCAGCAGTTCTTACAATGAGCAGTTCTTC. This encodes CASSSYNEQFF. This rearrangement joins TRBV12-3 or TRBV12-4 to TRBJ2-1, with unresolved D. This CDR3 spans 11 amino acids. Trimming took 4 bases from V and 4 from J, leaving 2 bases between them.

The chain carries TRBV12-3 or TRBV12-4 and TRBJ1-1; possible D gene TRBD1, 5 bases. Trimming removed 8 bases at V and 5 bases at J, with 15 bases between. CDR3 size: 13 residues. Here the CDR3 reads CASSTGGRTEAFF. CDR3 coding DNA: TGTGCCAGCTCCACAGGTGGTCGGACTGAAGCTTTCTTT.

This rearrangement joins TRBV28 to TRBJ1-6; possibly TRBD1 for D (5 bases). The CDR3 has 15 residues. Germline values: CDR1 MDHEN, CDR2 SYDVKM. V gave up 4 bases and J gave up 10 bases, with 17 bases separating them. The CDR3, as DNA: TGTGCCAGCAGTTACCCCGGGACTCGACTATCACCCCTCCACTTT. The encoded protein is CASSYPGTRLSPLHF.

Notes on this clone: Other nucleotide sequences from this sample produce the same CDR3. This chain links TRBV18 with TRBJ2-1; 11 nucleotides align to TRBD1. Germline CDR1 and CDR2: KGHSH and LQKENI. Losses at the gene ends were 2 bases for V and 6 bases for J; bases not matched to a gene: 3. The CDR3 loop spans 15 amino acids. CDR3 bases: TGTGCCAGCTCACCAGGACAGGGGGCGGGCAATGAGCAGTTCTTC. Amino acids: CASSPGQGAGNEQFF.

The chain links TRBV2 to TRBJ1-1; D not certain. This CDR3 is built from 15 residues. Germline V lookup: CDR1 SNHLY, CDR2 FYNNEI. V was trimmed by 4 bases and J by 1 base, leaving 13 bases between them. In DNA form, the CDR3 reads TGTGCCAGCAGTGTTGCCGGGAGGCGGAACACTGAAGCTTTCTTT. Its protein product is CASSVAGRRNTEAFF.

The rearrangement uses TRBV19 and TRBJ2-6; D might be TRBD1 (5 bases). This CDR3 comprises 17 residues. Germline CDR1 is LNHDA and CDR2 is SQIVND (reference sequence). V was cut by 7 bases and J by 0 bases, with 16 bases left in between. CDR3 sequence reads: CASTSAGNPSGANVLTF. DNA of the CDR3: TGTGCCAGTACCTCAGCAGGGAATCCCTCTGGGGCCAACGTCCTGACTTTC.

The chain couples TRBV10-3 to TRBJ2-1; the D gene is possibly TRBD1 (6 bases). The CDR3 is 15 amino acids. Germline V CDR1 and CDR2: ENHRY, SYGVKD. Trimming took 2 bases from V and 4 from J, leaving 12 bases between them. CDR3: CAISEGGQLYNEQFF. The CDR3 DNA is TGTGCCATCAGTGAGGGGGGACAACTATACAATGAGCAGTTCTTC.

This chain links TRBV9 with TRBJ1-2, with 8 bases fitting TRBD1. The CDR3 loop spans 13 amino acids. Germline V gene lookup returns CDR1 SGDLS and CDR2 YYNGEE. J lost 4 bases, V lost 4 bases, and 3 bases had no gene match. The CDR3 region is CASSPQGAYGYTF. CDR3 sequence (DNA): TGTGCCAGCAGCCCTCAGGGGGCCTATGGCTACACCTTC.

The chain combines TRBV11-2 with TRBJ2-1; D remains unclear. The germline gives CDR1 SGHAT, CDR2 FQNNGV. The CDR3 is 11 residues long. V lost 4 bases to trimming and J lost 6 bases, with 4 bases between them. The DNA of the CDR3 is TGTGCCAGCAGCTCCCGCAATGAGCAGTTCTTC. Protein sequence: CASSSRNEQFF.

J is TRBJ1-5 and V is TRBV21-1; the tabulated D call, TRBD1, remains unverified against the DNA. TRBV21-1 counts as a pseudogene. This CDR3 has 16 residues. This CDR3 reads CASSNSWPISNQPQHF. The CDR3 nucleotides read TGTGCCAGCAGCAATTCGTGGCCGATTAGCAATCAGCCCCAGCATTTT.

This chain joins TRBV6-5 and TRBJ2-7, with 7 bases fitting TRBD1. The CDR3 runs 14 residues. In germline, CDR1 is MNHEY, CDR2 SVGAGI. Trimming cost V 5 bases and J 3 bases; bases outside gene matches: 7. CDR3 DNA: TGTGCCAGCAGTCCGAGGGGGCAGGGCTACGAGCAGTACTTC. Translated, it gives CASSPRGQGYEQYF.

The CDR3 bases are TGTGCCAGCAGTTACCTTAGCGGGAGAAGGACCGGGGAGCTGTTTTTT. Protein product: CASSYLSGRRTGELFF. The chain links TRBV6-5 to TRBJ2-2, with 9 nucleotides matching TRBD2. The V and J ends lost 2 bases and 5 bases, in that order; junction bases with no gene match: 6. This CDR3 has 16 amino acids. Germline lookup yields CDR1 MNHEY and CDR2 SVGAGI.

The chain employs TRBV7-9 and TRBJ1-2; the match to TRBD1 covers 8 bases. Looked up from germline, CDR1 is SEHNR and CDR2 is FQNEAQ (reference sequence). Germline trimming cut 5 bases from V and 4 bases from J; bases unmatched to any gene: 6. CDR3 length equals 14 residues. The CDR3 DNA sequence: TGTGCCAGCAGCCCCGGGACAGGTGGCTATGGCTACACCTTC. Translated: CASSPGTGGYGYTF.

This clone was found once. V and J are TRBV19 and TRBJ1-5, with D possibly being TRBD1 (5 bases). The V and J ends lost 5 bases and 6 bases respectively, with 11 bases between them. The CDR3 length is 13 residues. Germline values: CDR1 LNHDA, CDR2 SQIVND (reference sequence). The CDR3 bases are TGTGCCAGTAGTGACACAGGTTCTCAGCCCCAGCATTTT. Translated: CASSDTGSQPQHF.

The chain has TRBV21-1 and TRBJ2-2; the D segment call TRBD2 is taken from the table without a DNA check. TRBV21-1 is termed a pseudogene. The CDR3 loop spans 15 amino acids. The CDR3 sequence: CAKVAGAQNTGELFF. Written as DNA, the CDR3 is TGTGCCAAAGTAGCGGGGGCCCAGAACACCGGGGAGCTGTTTTTT.

The CDR3: CATKGMAGGIQETQYF. The CDR3 coding sequence is TGTGCCACCAAGGGAATGGCGGGGGGCATTCAAGAGACCCAGTACTTC. V gene TRBV5-4 combines with J gene TRBJ2-5; TRBD2 aligns across 8 bases. J lost 2 bases, V lost 9 bases, and 15 bases had no gene match. The CDR3 length is 16 residues. The germline gives CDR1 SGHNT, CDR2 YYREEE (reference sequence).

This clone is a singleton in its sample. Here the CDR3 DNA reads TGTGCCAGCAGTCCGAGCGGGAGCTACGAGCAGTACTTC. It translates to CASSPSGSYEQYF. This chain connects TRBV6-2 or TRBV6-3 to TRBJ2-7, with 8 bases aligning to TRBD2. CDR1 MNHEY and CDR2 SVGEGT come from the germline V gene. V dropped 5 bases and J dropped 3; count of bases not matched to a gene: 3. This CDR3 has 13 residues.

J is TRBJ2-5 and V is TRBV7-9, with TRBD2 identical over 11 bases. J gave up 5 bases and V 2 bases, and 7 bases lay outside the gene matches. CDR1 and CDR2 (germline): SEHNR, FQNEAQ (reference sequence). This CDR3 is 16 amino acids long. The DNA for the CDR3 is TGTGCCAGCAGCTTAAAGGGGCTAGCGGGAGGTGAGACCCAGTACTTC. Translation: CASSLKGLAGGETQYF.

The CDR3 sequence is CASSATGHLNYGYTF. For the CDR3, the DNA is TGCGCCAGCAGCGCCACGGGACACCTTAACTATGGCTACACCTTC. The chain uses TRBV5-1 and TRBJ1-2, with TRBD1 as a possible D gene (6 bases). V lost 4 bases and J 1 base, leaving 14 bases between the germline ends. CDR1 and CDR2 (germline): SGHRS, YFSETQ. This CDR3 has 15 amino acids.

This clone was observed once. The chain couples TRBV25-1 to TRBJ1-2; tentatively, D is TRBD1 (6 bases). The CDR3 runs to 13 residues. With 0 bases removed from V and 8 bases from J, the gap between germline ends came to 10 bases. The germline CDR1 and CDR2 sequences are MGHDK and SYGVNS. The CDR3 here is CASSEYRGLGYTF. CDR3 in DNA: TGTGCCAGCAGTGAATATAGGGGGTTGGGCTACACCTTC.

The chain combines TRBV12-3 or TRBV12-4 with TRBJ1-5; 10 nucleotides line up with TRBD1. The ends lost 6 bases at V and 7 bases at J; junction bases unmatched: 3. This CDR3 is 13 amino acids long. The CDR3 DNA reads as TGTGCCAGCAGGGACAGGGGGAGCCAGCCCCAGCATTTT. It translates to CASRDRGSQPQHF.

In this sample, this clone turned up once. The CDR3 here is CASSLTGTGNYGYTF. Written as DNA, the CDR3 is TGTGCCAGTAGTCTGACCGGGACAGGGAACTATGGCTACACCTTC. This sequence joins TRBV19 and TRBJ1-2; 9 bases are shared with TRBD1. CDR1 is LNHDA, CDR2 SQIVND, per germline (reference sequence). There are 15 residues in the CDR3. J lost 2 bases, V lost 5 bases, and 6 bases had no gene match.

There are a few counts of this clone. J is TRBJ1-2 and V is TRBV4-1; 9 bases line up with TRBD1. The CDR3 is 15 residues long. V trimming: 2 bases; J trimming: 4 bases; junction bases outside the gene matches: 5. Germline loops: CDR1 MGHRA, CDR2 YSYEKL. The CDR3 spells CASSQFTGQGYGYTF. In nucleotides, the CDR3 is TGCGCCAGCAGCCAATTTACGGGACAGGGCTATGGCTACACCTTC.

The chain is built from TRBV4-1 and TRBJ1-2; TRBD1 might be the D (6 bases). The CDR3 sequence is 14 residues long. Trimming pared 4 bases from V and 4 bases from J, leaving 13 bases between. Germline-derived CDR1 and CDR2 are MGHRA and YSYEKL. CDR3 region: CASSRDNEAYGYTF. DNA of the CDR3: TGCGCCAGCAGCCGGGACAACGAAGCCTATGGCTACACCTTC.

The chain links TRBV7-9 to TRBJ2-5, with 12 positions matching TRBD2. Losses at the gene ends were 3 bases for V and 1 base for J; bases not matched to a gene: 0. Germline CDR1 SEHNR, CDR2 FQNEAQ (reference sequence). This CDR3 spans 15 amino acids. The CDR3 here is CASSLTSGGQETQYF. The CDR3 DNA sequence: TGTGCCAGCAGCTTGACTAGCGGGGGCCAAGAGACCCAGTACTTC.

The rearrangement uses TRBV18 and TRBJ2-3, with D possibly being TRBD2 (6 bases). Germline V CDR1 and CDR2: KGHSH, LQKENI. V was clipped by 2 bases and J by 0 bases, with 15 bases between them. The length of the CDR3 is 17 residues. The CDR3 here is CASSPMFRGISTDTQYF. DNA for the CDR3: TGTGCCAGCTCACCAATGTTTCGGGGGATCAGCACAGATACGCAGTATTTT.

The V and J genes are TRBV5-1 and TRBJ2-5; 8 nucleotides align to TRBD1. This CDR3 has 14 amino acids. The junction had 0 bases not matched to a gene; V was cut back by 1 base and J by 1 base. Looked up from germline, CDR1 is SGHRS and CDR2 is YFSETQ. Here the CDR3 reads CASSLTGGQETQYF. Written as DNA, the CDR3 is TGCGCCAGCAGCTTGACAGGGGGCCAAGAGACCCAGTACTTC.